The clone carrying this T cell receptor beta chain was seen a few times. Antigen unknown. UMIs were added to TCR cDNA along with a universal primer site when it was made by 5'RACE template switching. TCRdb re-called the 5' RACE reads with MiXCR, one entry per CDR3 protein. Here the sample spans approximately 610,000 distinct CDR3 sequences, 17% being singletons. These data belong to a study of T cells after yellow fever vaccination. The study, taken as a whole, reports: Some clonotypes were seen in both the CD4 and the CD8 compartments. These made up a small share and likely arose from convergent recombination. Reappearance after the booster was seen for most primary-vaccination clones, at roughly 96% CD4 and around 90% CD8. By day 5 rather than day 15, the secondary response had peaked, though it was weaker.

The V and J ends lost 2 bases and 15 bases respectively, with 11 bases between them. The CDR3 has 11 amino acids. This sequence originates from a young man who received the YFV17D yellow fever vaccine. The specimen was PBMCs, collected 4 to 6 days after the first yellow fever vaccination. The chain is built from TRBV12-3 or TRBV12-4 and TRBJ2-1; TRBD2 might be the D (5 bases). The CDR3 sequence is CASSLTRAMFF. DNA for the CDR3: TGTGCCAGCAGTTTAACGCGGGCCATGTTCTTC.